This is a list of T cell receptor beta chains from one sample in a study of shared clonotypes between healthy human individuals. Produced via immunoSEQ multiplex PCR; TCRdb's table is partial and in-frame only. The sample lists some 480,000 clones; 79% were seen once. The sequenced sample was PBMCs. These receptors originate from a woman between 40 and 50 years old in good health. Some clones in this sample may be carry-over from other donors' samples. Each CDR3 is given with its conserved first and last residue. Each record gives: J gene, CDR3 length, clone size, D gene, V gene, CDR3 DNA, CDR3 protein. The D gene is left open where the match is weak. The size field is filled for only some rows; it gives once, few, many or a size class.

J: TRBJ2-4; length: 15; size: -; D: -; V: TRBV21-1; DNA: TGTGCCAGCAGCGAGGGACAGGGAGCCAAAAACATTCAGTACTTC; CDR3: CASSEGQGAKNIQYF
J: TRBJ2-2; length: 14; size: -; D: -; V: TRBV15; DNA: TGTGCCACCAGCAGAGATCTTGGGGGAAAGGAGCTGTTTTTT; CDR3: CATSRDLGGKELFF
J: TRBJ2-1; length: 16; size: -; D: -; V: TRBV7-2; DNA: TGTGCCAGCAGCCCCGGGGGGACAGCCAACTACAATGAGCAGTTCTTC; CDR3: CASSPGGTANYNEQFF
J: TRBJ2-7; length: 15; size: -; D: -; V: TRBV15; DNA: TGTGCCACCAGCAGAGATCGTCCGAGGGCCTACGAGCAGTACTTC; CDR3: CATSRDRPRAYEQYF
J: TRBJ1-2; length: 13; size: few; D: TRBD1; V: TRBV7-9; DNA: TGTGCCAGCTCGACAGGGAATGACTATGGCTACACCTTC; CDR3: CASSTGNDYGYTF
J: TRBJ2-3; length: 14; size: -; D: -; V: TRBV7-9; DNA: TGTGCCAGCAGCCCCGGTTTGCTGTCAGATACGCAGTATTTT; CDR3: CASSPGLLSDTQYF
J: TRBJ1-1; length: 16; size: -; D: -; V: TRBV28; DNA: TGTGCCAGCAGTTTAGCGTCGGCAGCAATGAACACTGAAGCTTTCTTT; CDR3: CASSLASAAMNTEAFF
J: TRBJ1-5; length: 15; size: -; D: -; V: TRBV15; DNA: TGTGCCACCAGCCCAGCATCATATAGCAATCAGCCCCAGCATTTT; CDR3: CATSPASYSNQPQHF
J: TRBJ1-2; length: 15; size: -; D: -; V: TRBV14; DNA: TGTGCCAGCAGCCAAGATTGGGGGGGTGACTATGGCTACACCTTC; CDR3: CASSQDWGGDYGYTF
J: TRBJ1-1; length: 12; size: few; D: -; V: TRBV7-9; DNA: TGTGCCAGCAGCTTAGGGAGTTCTGAAGCTTTCTTT; CDR3: CASSLGSSEAFF
J: TRBJ2-7; length: 13; size: -; D: -; V: TRBV5-1; DNA: TGCGCCAGCAGTAGGGGACCGGACTACGAGCAGTACTTC; CDR3: CASSRGPDYEQYF
J: TRBJ2-7; length: 14; size: -; D: -; V: TRBV7-2; DNA: TGTGCCAGCAGCTTAGAGCTACTCTCCTACGAGCAGTACTTC; CDR3: CASSLELLSYEQYF
J: TRBJ1-2; length: 16; size: once; D: -; V: TRBV27; DNA: TGTGCCAGCAGTCCGCACCGACAGAACTCTAACTATGGCTACACCTTC; CDR3: CASSPHRQNSNYGYTF
J: TRBJ2-2; length: 15; size: -; D: -; V: TRBV5-6; DNA: TGTGCCAGCAGCTTGTCGGGCTTCGGGACCGGGGAGCTGTTTTTT; CDR3: CASSLSGFGTGELFF
J: TRBJ2-1; length: 14; size: -; D: -; V: TRBV5-1; DNA: TGCGCCAGCAGCTTGGGGGCAGACCACAATGAGCAGTTCTTC; CDR3: CASSLGADHNEQFF
J: TRBJ2-3; length: 13; size: -; D: TRBD2; V: TRBV5-1; DNA: TGCGCCAGCACTAGCGGATACACAGATACGCAGTATTTT; CDR3: CASTSGYTDTQYF
J: TRBJ1-5; length: 14; size: -; D: TRBD1; V: TRBV6-5; DNA: TGTGCCAGCAGCAGGGACAGGGTAGCTCAGCCCCAGCATTTT; CDR3: CASSRDRVAQPQHF
J: TRBJ1-2; length: 14; size: once; D: TRBD1; V: TRBV30; DNA: TGTGCCTGGAGTCGAACGGGACAGGGCGGTGGCTACACCTTC; CDR3: CAWSRTGQGGGYTF
J: TRBJ2-5; length: 11; size: -; D: -; V: TRBV20-1; DNA: TGCAGTGCTAGACCCCAAGAGACCCAGTACTTC; CDR3: CSARPQETQYF
J: TRBJ2-7; length: 16; size: -; D: -; V: TRBV28; DNA: TGTGCCAGCAGTTTACGTGGGCAGGGGAGCTCCTACGAGCAGTACTTC; CDR3: CASSLRGQGSSYEQYF
J: TRBJ1-1; length: 17; size: -; D: -; V: TRBV12-5; DNA: TGTGCTAGTGGTTTGGTACACGGCAGCTCCATGAACACTGAAGCTTTCTTT; CDR3: CASGLVHGSSMNTEAFF
J: TRBJ2-2; length: 15; size: -; D: TRBD2; V: TRBV10-3; DNA: TGTGCCATCAGCCAACTAGCGCCGAACACCGGGGAGCTGTTTTTT; CDR3: CAISQLAPNTGELFF
J: TRBJ2-1; length: 15; size: once; D: -; V: TRBV7-2; DNA: TGTGCCAGCAGCTTAAGGGACTTTGGACGGAATGAGCAGTTCTTC; CDR3: CASSLRDFGRNEQFF
J: TRBJ2-4; length: 16; size: -; D: TRBD1; V: TRBV28; DNA: TGTGCCAGCAGTTTATGGGGGACAGGGGTTAAAAACATTCAGTACTTC; CDR3: CASSLWGTGVKNIQYF
J: TRBJ2-1; length: 15; size: -; D: -; V: TRBV19; DNA: TGTGCCAGTAGTAGGGGAAGGGGCTACTACAATGAGCAGTTCTTC; CDR3: CASSRGRGYYNEQFF
J: TRBJ1-2; length: 14; size: -; D: -; V: TRBV28; DNA: TGTGCCAGCACTACCTCGTCGGCTAACTATGGCTACACCTTC; CDR3: CASTTSSANYGYTF
J: TRBJ2-7; length: 13; size: -; D: TRBD1; V: TRBV10-3; DNA: TGTGCCATCAGGGCGTCAGGGGGCAGCGAGCAGTACTTC; CDR3: CAIRASGGSEQYF
J: TRBJ1-4; length: 14; size: -; D: -; V: TRBV18; DNA: TGTGCCAGCTCACCATTAGGGAGAGGTGAAAAACTGTTTTTT; CDR3: CASSPLGRGEKLFF
J: TRBJ1-5; length: 14; size: -; D: -; V: TRBV28; DNA: TGTGCCAGCTTCCCGAGTTTGGGGAATCAGCCCCAGCATTTT; CDR3: CASFPSLGNQPQHF
J: TRBJ2-7; length: 12; size: -; D: -; V: TRBV29-1; DNA: TGCAGCGTCTCCTCGGCAAACCACGAGCAGTACTTC; CDR3: CSVSSANHEQYF
J: TRBJ2-2; length: 15; size: -; D: -; V: TRBV2; DNA: TGTGCCACTAAAGGTACCGGGGTCCCGGCCGGGGAGCTGTTTTTT; CDR3: CATKGTGVPAGELFF
J: TRBJ2-7; length: 16; size: -; D: TRBD2; V: TRBV4-2; DNA: TGTGCCAGCAGTCGTCCCGGGACTAGCGGGAGTACCGAGCAGTACTTC; CDR3: CASSRPGTSGSTEQYF
J: TRBJ2-1; length: 10; size: -; D: -; V: TRBV20-1; DNA: TGCAGTGCTAGAAGGACGGAGCAGTTCTTC; CDR3: CSARRTEQFF
J: TRBJ2-7; length: 13; size: -; D: -; V: TRBV5-5; DNA: TGTGCCAGCAGCCTGCCGGGACGGGAATCGCAGTACTTC; CDR3: CASSLPGRESQYF
J: TRBJ1-3; length: 15; size: -; D: TRBD1; V: TRBV5-5; DNA: TGTGCCAGCAGCTCGGACAGGGGATCTGGAAACACCATATATTTT; CDR3: CASSSDRGSGNTIYF
J: TRBJ2-7; length: 13; size: many; D: TRBD1; V: TRBV10-3; DNA: TGTGCCACCCTGGGGACAGGCAACTACGAGCAGTACTTC; CDR3: CATLGTGNYEQYF
J: TRBJ2-7; length: 15; size: -; D: -; V: TRBV28; DNA: TGTGCCAGCAGTGATAGAGGCCGGGAAGATTACGAGCAGTACTTC; CDR3: CASSDRGREDYEQYF
J: TRBJ1-1; length: 15; size: -; D: TRBD1; V: TRBV6-6; DNA: TGTGCCAGCAGTTCCAACAGGGGTATGAACACTGAAGCTTTCTTT; CDR3: CASSSNRGMNTEAFF
J: TRBJ1-2; length: 13; size: few; D: TRBD1; V: TRBV10-3; DNA: TGTGCCATAGGGACAGTAGCTAACTATGGCTACACCTTC; CDR3: CAIGTVANYGYTF
J: TRBJ2-1; length: 16; size: -; D: -; V: TRBV6-4; DNA: TGTGCCAGCAGCCTCGAAGGGACTGGCAACTACAATGAGCAGTTCTTC; CDR3: CASSLEGTGNYNEQFF
J: TRBJ2-7; length: 14; size: -; D: TRBD2; V: TRBV11-2; DNA: TGTGCCAGCAGCTTAGTTGGACTAGTTCACGAGCAGTACTTC; CDR3: CASSLVGLVHEQYF
J: TRBJ1-2; length: 11; size: -; D: -; V: TRBV6-1; DNA: TGTGCCACCCGACTGGGCTATGGCTACACCTTC; CDR3: CATRLGYGYTF
J: TRBJ1-1; length: 16; size: -; D: TRBD1; V: TRBV29-1; DNA: TGCAGCGTTCATACAGGGGCGGAGAGTCTTGTCACTGAAGCTTTCTTT; CDR3: CSVHTGAESLVTEAFF
J: TRBJ2-5; length: 12; size: -; D: -; V: TRBV29-1; DNA: TGCAGCGTTGTCAGGAGCGGGGAGACCCAGTACTTC; CDR3: CSVVRSGETQYF
J: TRBJ2-7; length: 19; size: few; D: TRBD2; V: TRBV28; DNA: TGTGCCAGCAGTTTATTGGGTTGGGGGACTAGCGGGAGGGTTTACGAGCAGTACTTC; CDR3: CASSLLGWGTSGRVYEQYF